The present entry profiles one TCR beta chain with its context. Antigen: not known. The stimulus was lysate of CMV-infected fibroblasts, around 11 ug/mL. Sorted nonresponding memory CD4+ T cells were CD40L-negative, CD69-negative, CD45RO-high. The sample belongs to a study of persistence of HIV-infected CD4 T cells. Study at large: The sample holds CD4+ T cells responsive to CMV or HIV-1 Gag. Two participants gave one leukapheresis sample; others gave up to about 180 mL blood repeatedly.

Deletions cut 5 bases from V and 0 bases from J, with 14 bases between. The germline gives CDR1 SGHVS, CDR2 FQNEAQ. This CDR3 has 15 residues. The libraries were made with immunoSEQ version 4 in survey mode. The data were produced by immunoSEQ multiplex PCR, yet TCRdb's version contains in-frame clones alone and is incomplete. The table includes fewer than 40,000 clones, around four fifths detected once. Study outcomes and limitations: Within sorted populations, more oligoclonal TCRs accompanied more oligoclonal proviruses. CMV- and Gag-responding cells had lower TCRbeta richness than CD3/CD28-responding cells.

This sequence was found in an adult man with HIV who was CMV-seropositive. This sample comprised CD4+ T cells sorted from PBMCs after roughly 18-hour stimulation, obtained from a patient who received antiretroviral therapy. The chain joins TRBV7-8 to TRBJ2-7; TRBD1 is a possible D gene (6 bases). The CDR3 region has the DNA TGTGCCAGCAGCCCCTGGACAGTTTCCTCCTACGAGCAGTACTTC. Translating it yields CASSPWTVSSYEQYF.